The entry below describes one TCR beta chain. Original processing methods: How many nucleated cells were present was estimated from reference gene primer amplification. TCRdb keeps only in-frame clones here, not all; method: immunoSEQ multiplex PCR. The D gene and trimming were derived from the DNA, and the V and J assignments and clone size from that table. The data show a few hundred thousand clones, approximately 91% seen once. This sample is drawn from a study of blood T cell repertoires in COVID-19. Study background: Some COVID-19 samples were acute and others convalescent; all came from the United States, Italy and Spain. T cells, B-cell-depleted T cells, or PBMCs provided the cDNA or gDNA that served as material.

J gave up 3 bases and V 4 bases, and 7 bases lay outside the gene matches. The germline V gene encodes CDR1 SGHTA and CDR2 FQGNSA. The CDR3 has 15 amino acids. This clonotype was obtained from a woman aged 60-75 years with acute or convalescent COVID-19. The sequenced sample consisted of peripheral blood. This chain connects TRBV7-2 to TRBJ2-7, with TRBD1 matching over 9 bases. The CDR3 spells CASSSPDRGGYEQYF. The CDR3 DNA follows: TGTGCCAGCAGCTCCCCGGACAGGGGAGGCTACGAGCAGTACTTC.